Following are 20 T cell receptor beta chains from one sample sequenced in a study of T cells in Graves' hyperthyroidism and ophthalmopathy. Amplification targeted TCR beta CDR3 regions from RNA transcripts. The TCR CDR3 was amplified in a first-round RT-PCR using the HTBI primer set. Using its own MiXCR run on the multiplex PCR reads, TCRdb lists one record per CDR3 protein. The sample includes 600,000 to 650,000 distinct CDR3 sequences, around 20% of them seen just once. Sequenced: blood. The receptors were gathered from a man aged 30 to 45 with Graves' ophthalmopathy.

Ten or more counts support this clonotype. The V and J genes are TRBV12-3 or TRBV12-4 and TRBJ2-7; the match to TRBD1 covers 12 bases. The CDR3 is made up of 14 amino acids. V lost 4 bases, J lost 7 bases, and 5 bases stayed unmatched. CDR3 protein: CASSSPGQGAEQYF. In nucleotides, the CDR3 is TGTGCCAGCAGTTCTCCGGGACAGGGGGCTGAGCAGTACTTC.

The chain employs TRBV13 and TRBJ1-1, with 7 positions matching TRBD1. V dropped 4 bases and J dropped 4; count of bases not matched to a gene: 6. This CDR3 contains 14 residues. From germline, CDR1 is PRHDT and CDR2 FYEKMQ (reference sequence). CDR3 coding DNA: TGTGCCAGCAGCTCTACAGGGGTTGGCACTGAAGCTTTCTTT. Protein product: CASSSTGVGTEAFF.

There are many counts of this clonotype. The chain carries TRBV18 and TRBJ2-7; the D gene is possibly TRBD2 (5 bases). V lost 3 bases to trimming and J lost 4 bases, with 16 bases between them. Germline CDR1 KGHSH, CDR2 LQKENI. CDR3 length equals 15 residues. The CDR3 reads CASSPTPGRTYEQYF. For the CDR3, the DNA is TGTGCCAGCTCACCGACACCGGGAAGAACTTACGAGCAGTACTTC. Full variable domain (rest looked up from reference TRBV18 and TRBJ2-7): NAGVMQNPRHLVRRRGQEARLRCSPMKGHSHVYWYRQLPEEGLKFMVYLQKENIIDESGMPKERFSAEFPKEGPSILRIQQVVRGDSAAYFCASSPTPGRTYEQYFGPGTRLTVT.

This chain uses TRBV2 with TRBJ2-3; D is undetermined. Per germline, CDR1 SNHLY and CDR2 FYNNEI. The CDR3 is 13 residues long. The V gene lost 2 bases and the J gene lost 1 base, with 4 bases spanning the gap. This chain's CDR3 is CASSEWGTDTQYF. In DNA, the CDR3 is TGTGCCAGCAGTGAATGGGGCACAGATACGCAGTATTTT.

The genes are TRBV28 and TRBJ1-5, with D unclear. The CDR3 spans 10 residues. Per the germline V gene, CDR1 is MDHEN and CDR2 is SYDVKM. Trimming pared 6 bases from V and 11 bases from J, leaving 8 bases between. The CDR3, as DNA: TGTGCCAGCAGCGACGGGTCCCAGCATTTT. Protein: CASSDGSQHF.

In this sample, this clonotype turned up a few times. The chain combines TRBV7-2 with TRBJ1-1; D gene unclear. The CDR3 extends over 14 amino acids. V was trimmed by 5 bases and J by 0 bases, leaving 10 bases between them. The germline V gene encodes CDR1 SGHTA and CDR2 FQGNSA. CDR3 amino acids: CASSKDVMNTEAFF. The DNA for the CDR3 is TGTGCCAGCAGCAAAGACGTTATGAACACTGAAGCTTTCTTT.

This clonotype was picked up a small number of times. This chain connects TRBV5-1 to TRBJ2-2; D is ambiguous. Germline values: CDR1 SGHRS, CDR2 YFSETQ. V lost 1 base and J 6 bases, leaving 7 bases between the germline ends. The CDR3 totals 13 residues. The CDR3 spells CASSLPRAGELFF. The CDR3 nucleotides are TGCGCCAGCAGCTTGCCGCGAGCCGGGGAGCTGTTTTTT.

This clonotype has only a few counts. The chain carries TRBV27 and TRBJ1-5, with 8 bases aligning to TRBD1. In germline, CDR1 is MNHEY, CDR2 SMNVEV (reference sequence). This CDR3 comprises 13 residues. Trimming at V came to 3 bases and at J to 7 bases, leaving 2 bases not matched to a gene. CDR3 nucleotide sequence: TGTGCCAGCAGTTTCAGGGGGCAGCAGCCCCAGCATTTT. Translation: CASSFRGQQPQHF.

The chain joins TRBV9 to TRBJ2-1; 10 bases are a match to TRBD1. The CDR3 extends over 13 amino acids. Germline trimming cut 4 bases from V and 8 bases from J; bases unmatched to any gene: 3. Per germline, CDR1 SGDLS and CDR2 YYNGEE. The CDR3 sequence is CASSPTGGYEQFF. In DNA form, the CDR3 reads TGTGCCAGCAGCCCGACAGGGGGCTATGAGCAGTTCTTC.

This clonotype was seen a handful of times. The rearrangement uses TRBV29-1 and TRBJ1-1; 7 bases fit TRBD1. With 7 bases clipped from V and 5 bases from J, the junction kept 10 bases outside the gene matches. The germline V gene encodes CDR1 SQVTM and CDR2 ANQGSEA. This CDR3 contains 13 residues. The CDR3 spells CSAKGAPGTEAFF. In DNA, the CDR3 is TGCAGCGCCAAGGGGGCCCCAGGGACTGAAGCTTTCTTT.

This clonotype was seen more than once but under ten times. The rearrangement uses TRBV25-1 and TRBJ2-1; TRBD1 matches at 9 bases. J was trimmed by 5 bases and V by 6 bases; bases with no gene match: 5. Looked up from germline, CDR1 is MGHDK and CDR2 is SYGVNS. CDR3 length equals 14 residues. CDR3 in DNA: TGTGCCAGCAGAGCGGGACAGGGAAACAATGAGCAGTTCTTC. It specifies CASRAGQGNNEQFF. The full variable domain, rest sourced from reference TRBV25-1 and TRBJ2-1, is EADIYQTPRYLVIGTGKKITLECSQTMGHDKMYWYQQDPGMELHLIHYSYGVNSTEKGDLSSESTVSRIRTEHFPLTLESARPSHTSQYLCASRAGQGNNEQFFGPGTRLTVL.

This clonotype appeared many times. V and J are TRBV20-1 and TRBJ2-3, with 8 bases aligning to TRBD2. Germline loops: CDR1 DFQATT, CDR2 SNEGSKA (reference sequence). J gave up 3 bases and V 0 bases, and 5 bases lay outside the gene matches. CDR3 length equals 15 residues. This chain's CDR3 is CSARDTGGPTDTQYF. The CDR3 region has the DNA TGCAGTGCTAGAGATACGGGAGGGCCTACAGATACGCAGTATTTT.

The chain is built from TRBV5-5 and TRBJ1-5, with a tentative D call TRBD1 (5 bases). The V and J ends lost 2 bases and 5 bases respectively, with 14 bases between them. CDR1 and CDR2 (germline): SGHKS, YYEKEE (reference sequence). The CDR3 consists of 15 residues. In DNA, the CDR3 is TGTGCCAGCAGCTTTTTATGGGGAGGGGATCAGCCCCAGCATTTT. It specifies CASSFLWGGDQPQHF.

CDR3 bases: TGTGCCAGCGGGACTAGCGGGAGGGGGGATGAGCAGTTCTTC. Residues: CASGTSGRGDEQFF. This chain uses TRBV12-3 or TRBV12-4 with TRBJ2-1, with 16 bases identical to TRBD2. The CDR3 is 14 residues long. The trim removed 8 bases at V and 8 bases at J, leaving 3 bases unmatched.

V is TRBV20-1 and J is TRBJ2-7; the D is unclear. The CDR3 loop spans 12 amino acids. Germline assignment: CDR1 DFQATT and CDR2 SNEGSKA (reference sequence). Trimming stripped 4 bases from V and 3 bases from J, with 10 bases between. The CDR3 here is CSAKIRSYEQYF. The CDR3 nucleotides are TGCAGTGCTAAAATTAGGAGCTACGAGCAGTACTTC.

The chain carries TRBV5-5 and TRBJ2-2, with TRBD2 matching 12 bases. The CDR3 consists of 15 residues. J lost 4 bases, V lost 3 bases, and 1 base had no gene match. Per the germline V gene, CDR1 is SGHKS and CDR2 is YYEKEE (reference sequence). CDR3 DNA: TGTGCCAGCAGCTCGACTAGCGGGGGCACCGGGGAGCTGTTTTTT. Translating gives CASSSTSGGTGELFF.

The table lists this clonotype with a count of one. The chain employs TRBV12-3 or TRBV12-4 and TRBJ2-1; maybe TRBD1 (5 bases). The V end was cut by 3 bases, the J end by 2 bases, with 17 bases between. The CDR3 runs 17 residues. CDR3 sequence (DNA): TGTGCCAGCAGTTTCAGCCTACAGGAAAACCCCTACAATGAGCAGTTCTTC. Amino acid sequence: CASSFSLQENPYNEQFF.

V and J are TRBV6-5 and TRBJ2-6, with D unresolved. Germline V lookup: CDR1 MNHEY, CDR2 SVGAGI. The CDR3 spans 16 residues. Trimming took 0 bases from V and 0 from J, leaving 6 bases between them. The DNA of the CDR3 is TGTGCCAGCAGTTACTCGAGGTACTCTGGGGCCAACGTCCTGACTTTC. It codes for CASSYSRYSGANVLTF.

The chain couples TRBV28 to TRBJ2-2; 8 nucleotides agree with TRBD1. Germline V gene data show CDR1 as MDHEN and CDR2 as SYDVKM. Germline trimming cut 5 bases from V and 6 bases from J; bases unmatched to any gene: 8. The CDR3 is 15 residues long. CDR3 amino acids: CASSPTGRGPGELFF. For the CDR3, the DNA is TGTGCCAGCAGTCCCACGGGCAGGGGGCCCGGGGAGCTGTTTTTT.

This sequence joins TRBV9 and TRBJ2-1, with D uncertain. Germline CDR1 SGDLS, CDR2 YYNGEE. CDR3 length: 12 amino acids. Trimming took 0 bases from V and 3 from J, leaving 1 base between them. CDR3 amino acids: CASSVDYNEQFF. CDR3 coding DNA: TGTGCCAGCAGCGTAGACTACAATGAGCAGTTCTTC.